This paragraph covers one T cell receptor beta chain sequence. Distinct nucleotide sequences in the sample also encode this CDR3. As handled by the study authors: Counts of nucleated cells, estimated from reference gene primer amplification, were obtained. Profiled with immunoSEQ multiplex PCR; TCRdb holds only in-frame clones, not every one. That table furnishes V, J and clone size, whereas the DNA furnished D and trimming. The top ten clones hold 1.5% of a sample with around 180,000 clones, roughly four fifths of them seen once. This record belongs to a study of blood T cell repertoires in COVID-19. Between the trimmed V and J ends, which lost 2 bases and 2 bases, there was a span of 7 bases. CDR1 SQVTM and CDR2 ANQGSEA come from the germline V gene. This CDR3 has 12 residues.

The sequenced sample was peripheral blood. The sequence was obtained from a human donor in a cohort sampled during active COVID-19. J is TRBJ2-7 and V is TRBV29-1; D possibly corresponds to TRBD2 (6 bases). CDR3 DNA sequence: TGCAGCGTTGAACGGGGGACCTACGAGCAGTACTTC. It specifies CSVERGTYEQYF.